The 19 T cell receptor beta chains presented below share a single source sample, sequenced in a study of blood T cells in healthy people across ages. The authors ran a second PCR of 7 to 11 cycles using a sample-barcoded 5' primer and a J-beta primer mix. Via MiXCR, TCRdb re-called the 5' RACE reads, giving one row per CDR3 protein. Among some 700,000 distinct CDR3 sequences listed, roughly 41% were seen once. The sequencing input was blood. The receptors were gathered from a woman between 55 and 75 years old in good health.

On this clonotype itself: At one end, the junction sequence differs from germline, possibly due to a read error. The genes are TRBV5-1 and TRBJ2-3, with TRBD1 matching over 7 bases. The length of the CDR3 is 14 residues. Germline V gives CDR1 SGHRS, CDR2 YFSETQ. The CDR3 is CASSTGQVVDMQYF. The DNA of the CDR3 is TGCGCCAGTAGCACCGGACAGGTGGTAGATATGCAGTATTTT.

This clonotype was observed a few times. The V gene is TRBV7-2, the J gene TRBJ1-6; perhaps TRBD1 as D (5 bases). The CDR3 contains 15 residues. V gave up 1 base and J gave up 5 bases, with 9 bases separating them. CDR1 SGHTA and CDR2 FQGNSA come from the germline V gene. This CDR3 is CASSLGRADNSPLHF. CDR3 in DNA: TGTGCCAGCAGCTTAGGCAGGGCCGATAATTCACCCCTCCACTTT.

Turning to this clonotype: A much larger clone lies one base from this, so it may be a read error. V is TRBV5-1 and J is TRBJ2-1, with D tentatively TRBD2 (5 bases). V was shortened by 0 bases and J by 6 bases, with 7 bases between the two germline ends. The CDR3 has 13 residues. Germline CDR1 is SGHRS and CDR2 is YFSETQ. CDR3 DNA: TGCGCCAGCAGCTTGGTTGGGAGCAATGAGCAGTTCTTC. This codes for CASSLVGSNEQFF.

In the case of this clonotype: One end of the junction varies from germline; a read error may be responsible. The chain uses TRBV14 and TRBJ1-2; D gene uncertain. The CDR3 loop spans 12 amino acids. CDR1 SGHDN and CDR2 FVKESK come from the germline V gene. The CDR3 coding sequence is TGTGCCATCAGCCACCCTACGGGGGGCTACACCTTC. Encoded protein: CAISHPTGGYTF.

This clonotype was observed a single time. A read error may be the cause here, since a much bigger clone is one base away. The CDR3 spells CSAQVVGGRETQFF. CDR3 DNA: TGCAGTGCCCAGGTCGTGGGAGGCCGGGAGACCCAGTTCTTC. This chain joins TRBV20-1 and TRBJ2-5; the D gene is possibly TRBD2 (6 bases). The DNA end is a closer match to TRBJ2-1, so the J assignment may be wrong. Germline CDR1 DFQATT, CDR2 SNEGSKA (reference sequence). The CDR3 is made up of 14 amino acids.

In its sample, this clonotype was seen a few times. The chain links TRBV6-5 to TRBJ1-6; no definite D call. Germline CDR1 reads MNHEY; CDR2 reads SVGAGI. Trimming took 2 bases from V and 9 from J, leaving 14 bases between them. The CDR3 is 15 amino acids. The CDR3 sequence: CASSYDGVSSSPLHF. CDR3 DNA: TGTGCCAGCAGTTACGACGGGGTCTCAAGTTCACCCCTCCACTTT.

J is TRBJ2-3 and V is TRBV6-4, with D tentatively TRBD2 (6 bases). This CDR3 has 14 residues. V was cut by 4 bases and J by 4 bases, with 12 bases left in between. The V gene's germline CDR1 is MRHNA and CDR2 SNTAGT. CDR3 sequence (DNA): TGTGCCAGCAGTGGCGTCTCGGGGGCAGATACGCAGTATTTT. It is translated as CASSGVSGADTQYF.

Remarks on this clonotype: At one boundary the junction diverges from the germline segment, which might be a read error. The CDR3 region has the DNA TGTGCCATAGGACTAGAGGGAGGGTACAATAAGCAGTTCTTC. Encoded protein: CAIGLEGGYNKQFF. V is TRBV6-2 or TRBV6-3 and J is TRBJ2-1, with 7 positions matching TRBD2. This CDR3 is 14 amino acids long. The germline CDR1 and CDR2 sequences are MNHEY and SVGEGT.

This CDR3 is CASGPTVRGRSPLHF. CDR3 nucleotide sequence: TGTGCTAGTGGTCCGACAGTGAGGGGTCGTTCACCCCTCCACTTT. The chain uses TRBV12-5 and TRBJ1-6; tentative D call: TRBD1 (5 bases). V lost 5 bases and J lost 9, with 17 bases in between. Germline CDR1 reads LGHNT; CDR2 reads FRNRAP. This CDR3 is built from 15 residues. The complete variable domain, with remaining parts taken from reference TRBV12-5 and TRBJ1-6, reads DARVTQTPRHKVTEMGQEVTMRCQPILGHNTVFWYRQTMMQGLELLAYFRNRAPLDDSGMPKDRFSAEMPDATLATLKIQPSEPRDSAVYFCASGPTVRGRSPLHFGNGTRLTVT.

Worth noting for this clonotype: At one of its ends the junction is not consistent with the germline gene, which may arise from a read error. J is TRBJ2-1 and V is TRBV9, with D tentatively TRBD2 (6 bases). Looked up from germline, CDR1 is SGDLS and CDR2 is YYNGEE. This CDR3 comprises 17 residues. CDR3 DNA sequence: TGTGCCAGCAGCGTGGTTAGTGTGGTTAGGCGGGGCAATAAGCAGTTCTTC. Translating it yields CASSVVSVVRRGNKQFF.

This clonotype has only a few counts. This chain connects TRBV19 to TRBJ2-4, with a possible D match to TRBD2 (6 bases). The length of the CDR3 is 13 residues. V shed 6 bases and J shed 13 bases, with 19 bases lying between them. Germline CDR1 reads LNHDA; CDR2 reads SQIVND (reference sequence). The CDR3 DNA is TGTGCCAGTAGCCCCTGGGGCGGGATGGAGCAGTACTTC. It yields the protein CASSPWGGMEQYF.

This rearrangement joins TRBV6-1 to TRBJ2-3; D is uncertain. V lost 7 bases to trimming and J lost 2 bases, with 13 bases between them. Germline CDR1 and CDR2: MNHNS and SASEGT. This CDR3 is built from 14 residues. The CDR3 reads CASNLRWATDTQYF. The CDR3, as DNA: TGTGCCAGCAATCTCAGGTGGGCCACAGATACGCAGTATTTT.

The chain uses TRBV29-1 and TRBJ2-1; D tentatively reads TRBD1 or TRBD2 (5 bases each). Looked up from germline, CDR1 is SQVTM and CDR2 is ANQGSEA. Trimming removed 7 bases from V and 5 bases from J, with 12 bases in between. The CDR3 loop spans 12 amino acids. The CDR3 here is CSGFGGDNEQFF. CDR3 coding DNA: TGCAGCGGATTTGGGGGAGACAATGAGCAGTTCTTC.

DNA of the CDR3: TGCAGTGCTAGAGACGATGGACAGGGAGTAACGATTAACCACTATGGCTACACCTTC. This encodes CSARDDGQGVTINHYGYTF. The chain links TRBV20-1 to TRBJ1-2; 8 bases fit TRBD1. The CDR3 is 19 amino acids. J gave up 3 bases and V 0 bases, and 18 bases lay outside the gene matches. Germline CDR1 is DFQATT and CDR2 is SNEGSKA (reference sequence).

The genes are TRBV20-1 and TRBJ2-3; the D gene is possibly TRBD2 (6 bases). V was trimmed by 3 bases and J by 5 bases, leaving 21 bases between them. The CDR3 runs to 16 residues. Germline V lookup: CDR1 DFQATT, CDR2 SNEGSKA (reference sequence). Here the CDR3 DNA reads TGCAGTGCTAGCGGCCTCCAGGGAGGAGGTAGAGATACGCAGTATTTT. It encodes CSASGLQGGGRDTQYF.

V usage is TRBV6-5 and J usage is TRBJ2-3; possible D gene TRBD1, 6 bases. Per germline, CDR1 MNHEY and CDR2 SVGAGI. V dropped 5 bases and J dropped 5 bases, with 14 bases sitting between them. This CDR3 has 14 residues. In DNA, the CDR3 is TGTGCCAGCAGTCCTGACAGGTGGATAGATACGCAGTATTTT. Encoded protein: CASSPDRWIDTQYF.

J is TRBJ2-1 and V is TRBV5-1; TRBD2 matches 7 bases. The germline gives CDR1 SGHRS, CDR2 YFSETQ. The CDR3 loop spans 16 amino acids. With 4 bases clipped from V and 0 bases from J, the junction kept 7 bases outside the gene matches. The CDR3 loop is CASSPEGGSSYNEQFF. The CDR3 DNA sequence: TGCGCCAGCAGCCCCGAGGGCGGGAGCTCCTACAATGAGCAGTTCTTC.

This clonotype turned up a few times. This sequence joins TRBV28 and TRBJ2-1; possible D gene TRBD2, 5 bases. The CDR3 sequence is 16 residues long. Germline V gives CDR1 MDHEN, CDR2 SYDVKM. Trimming took off 4 bases at V and 5 bases at J, with 18 bases between the two ends. The CDR3 sequence is CASSSIARTLDNEQFF. The DNA of the CDR3 is TGTGCCAGCAGTTCCATAGCGCGGACCCTTGACAATGAGCAGTTCTTC.

This clonotype was counted at least ten times. The chain carries TRBV6-1 and TRBJ1-1; TRBD1 might be the D (6 bases). The CDR3 extends over 14 amino acids. The germline gives CDR1 MNHNS, CDR2 SASEGT. Trimming shortened V by 5 bases and J by 1 base, and 11 bases separated the two germline ends. The CDR3 reads CASSPGQTNTEAFF. CDR3 DNA sequence: TGTGCCAGCAGTCCCGGACAGACGAACACTGAAGCTTTCTTT.